This entry concerns a single T cell receptor (beta chain). Antigen specificity is unknown. These data come from a study of T cell responses to AZD1222 COVID-19 vaccine. Per germline, CDR1 SGDLS and CDR2 YYNGEE. With V trimmed by 4 bases and J by 8 bases, 11 bases remained unmatched. This CDR3 comprises 14 residues. Notes on the study in general: Most donors were white British and more were female, and clonal diversity was possibly underestimated. Per reports, nearly half of all spike-specific TCRs target regions that are unmutated in variants. Spike-specific TCR breadth rose after two AZD1222 doses, and depth rose as well.

Generated by immunoSEQ multiplex PCR, the TCRdb table keeps only in-frame clones and is missing some. Of approximately 120,000 clones in the sample, 88% were seen once. The specimen was peripheral blood, collected on day 0 of AZD1222 vaccination. The TCR originated in an adult in good health. The chain has TRBV9 and TRBJ1-2; 7 bases map to TRBD1. DNA of the CDR3: TGTGCCAGCAGCACTCGGACAGGCCCGGAAGGCTACACCTTC. As protein: CASSTRTGPEGYTF.